Detailed here is one T cell receptor beta chain. The CDR3 extends over 13 amino acids. V gave up 2 bases and J gave up 10 bases, with 11 bases separating them. CDR1 MNHEY and CDR2 SVGAGI come from the germline V gene. Use of 60 Vbeta and 13 Jbeta primers characterized the PCR. The table came from immunoSEQ multiplex PCR; TCRdb's copy has only in-frame clones and leaves some out. Seen here are 100,000 or so clones, under 80% observed once, and the top ten hold about 9.5%. This sample stems from a study of cytomegalovirus exposure and HLA in healthy donors. The sequencing sample was made of PBMCs. The receptor's source is a man aged 25-45 years in good health and CMV-seropositive. The chain joins TRBV6-5 to TRBJ1-4; D is perhaps TRBD1 (6 bases). The CDR3 nucleotides read TGTGCCAGCAGTTACAGCGACAGGACAAAACTGTTTTTT. Translation gives CASSYSDRTKLFF.